Listed here are 12 T cell receptor beta chains from one sample, sequenced in a study of blood T cell repertoires in COVID-19. Sequencing was performed with immunoSEQ multiplex PCR; in TCRdb, only in-frame clones are kept and a portion is missing. The repertoire consists of 110,000 to 150,000 clones, with roughly 80% occurring once and the leading ten covering more than 5%. Sequencing used PBMCs or T cells enriched from blood (not recorded which). These receptors all come from a woman in her forties who had recovered from COVID-19.

The chain links TRBV11-2 to TRBJ1-1; 7 bases are shared with TRBD1. Per the germline V gene, CDR1 is SGHAT and CDR2 is FQNNGV. The CDR3 is made up of 15 amino acids. V was pared by 3 bases and J by 1 base, with 5 bases of the junction left unmatched. CDR3 sequence reads: CASSFLRQGNTEAFF. Here the CDR3 DNA reads TGTGCCAGCAGCTTTCTCCGACAGGGGAACACTGAAGCTTTCTTT.

This chain's CDR3 is CASSTFSEVAGELFF. The CDR3 DNA reads as TGTGCCAGTAGTACGTTCAGCGAGGTTGCCGGGGAGCTGTTTTTT. The rearrangement joins TRBV19 to TRBJ2-2; D gene unclear. Per germline, CDR1 LNHDA and CDR2 SQIVND (reference sequence). This CDR3 contains 15 residues. V was pared by 4 bases and J by 6 bases, with 15 bases between. Full variable domain (remainder filled in from reference TRBV19 and TRBJ2-2): DGGITQSPKYLFRKEGQNVTLSCEQNLNHDAMYWYRQDPGQGLRLIYYSQIVNDFQKGDIAEGYSVSREKKESFPLTVTSAQKNPTAFYLCASSTFSEVAGELFFGEGSRLTVL.

This clone occurred once. The chain links TRBV6-1 to TRBJ1-1; TRBD1 matches at 8 bases. V was pared by 1 base and J by 1 base, with 2 bases of the junction left unmatched. Germline loops: CDR1 MNHNS, CDR2 SASEGT. The CDR3 totals 15 residues. For the CDR3, the DNA is TGTGCCAGCAGTGAAGTGGACAGGGCGAACACTGAAGCTTTCTTT. It specifies CASSEVDRANTEAFF.

The V call is TRBV3-1 (or the pseudogene TRBV3-2), the J call TRBJ1-1; D not certain. V was pared by 0 bases and J by 4 bases, with 12 bases between. Germline V gives CDR1 LGHDT, CDR2 YNNKEL (reference sequence). CDR3 length: 15 residues. The DNA for the CDR3 is TGTGCCAGCAGCCAAGATGGAGGGATCGGCACTGAAGCTTTCTTT. Protein: CASSQDGGIGTEAFF.

This clone was counted once. The J gene is TRBJ1-5, the V gene TRBV2, with 9 bases identical to TRBD1. The length of the CDR3 is 14 residues. Germline V gene lookup returns CDR1 SNHLY and CDR2 FYNNEI. Germline trimming cut 8 bases from V and 4 bases from J; bases unmatched to any gene: 6. The CDR3 DNA sequence: TGTGCCAGCCACCGGGACAGGGAAAATCAGCCCCAGCATTTT. Protein product: CASHRDRENQPQHF.

This chain links TRBV5-6 with TRBJ1-1; D remains unclear. The germline V gene has CDR1 SGHDT and CDR2 YYEEEE. This CDR3 is built from 15 residues. V was clipped by 2 bases and J by 3 bases, with 14 bases between them. CDR3 protein: CASSLISGGDTEAFF. DNA of the CDR3: TGTGCCAGCAGCTTAATCTCGGGTGGCGACACTGAAGCTTTCTTT.

The chain has TRBV6-5 and TRBJ1-2, with 8 bases that match TRBD1. This CDR3 is 15 amino acids long. V trimming: 0 bases; J trimming: 8 bases; junction bases outside the gene matches: 8. Germline V gene sequence: CDR1 MNHEY, CDR2 SVGAGI. The CDR3 spells CASSYSSSGGRGYTF. The CDR3 DNA sequence: TGTGCCAGCAGTTACTCGAGTTCAGGGGGCAGGGGCTACACCTTC.

The chain couples TRBV19 to TRBJ1-2; 8 bases match TRBD1. V lost 6 bases and J lost 3; bases outside the gene matches: 12. Germline V gene lookup returns CDR1 LNHDA and CDR2 SQIVND (reference sequence). The CDR3 is 16 amino acids. The CDR3: CASRLQASGGDYGYTF. The CDR3 nucleotides are TGTGCCAGTAGACTCCAGGCGTCAGGGGGCGACTATGGCTACACCTTC.

V is TRBV3-1 (or the pseudogene TRBV3-2) and J is TRBJ1-4, with TRBD1 matching 9 bases. CDR1 is LGHDT, CDR2 YNNKEL, per germline (reference sequence). V trimming: 1 base; J trimming: 12 bases; junction bases outside the gene matches: 9. This CDR3 has 15 amino acids. CDR3 in DNA: TGTGCCAGCAGCCAAGTGGGGACAGGGCTTGGGGAACTGTTTTTT. Protein product: CASSQVGTGLGELFF.

The sample holds a few counts of this clone. The chain carries TRBV7-9 and TRBJ1-6, with a tentative D call TRBD1 (6 bases). Trimming left V 2 bases short and J 10 bases short, with 9 bases between. From germline, CDR1 is SEHNR and CDR2 FQNEAQ (reference sequence). The CDR3 has 13 residues. The CDR3 sequence is CASSLQGRSPLHF. For the CDR3, the DNA is TGTGCCAGCAGCTTACAGGGGCGGTCACCCCTCCACTTT.

This clone was recorded once. This sequence joins TRBV5-1 and TRBJ2-3; TRBD2 aligns across 8 bases. Per germline, CDR1 SGHRS and CDR2 YFSETQ. V gave up 3 bases and J gave up 6 bases; unmatched junction bases: 3. The CDR3 totals 13 residues. The CDR3 nucleotides read TGCGCCAGCAGCTGGCCGGGAGGGGATACGCAGTATTTT. Residues: CASSWPGGDTQYF. The full variable domain, rest sourced from reference TRBV5-1 and TRBJ2-3, is KAGVTQTPRYLIKTRGQQVTLSCSPISGHRSVSWYQQTPGQGLQFLFEYFSETQRNKGNFPGRFSGRQFSNSRSEMNVSTLELGDSALYLCASSWPGGDTQYFGPGTRLTVL.

The chain employs TRBV27 and TRBJ1-2; D possibly corresponds to TRBD1 (6 bases). Germline V gene data show CDR1 as MNHEY and CDR2 as SMNVEV (reference sequence). The ends were cut back, 0 bases at V and 3 bases at J, with 11 bases in the middle. This CDR3 region has 15 residues. Written as DNA, the CDR3 is TGTGCCAGCAGTTTATCCAGGGGCCCCTACTATGGCTACACCTTC. It codes for CASSLSRGPYYGYTF.